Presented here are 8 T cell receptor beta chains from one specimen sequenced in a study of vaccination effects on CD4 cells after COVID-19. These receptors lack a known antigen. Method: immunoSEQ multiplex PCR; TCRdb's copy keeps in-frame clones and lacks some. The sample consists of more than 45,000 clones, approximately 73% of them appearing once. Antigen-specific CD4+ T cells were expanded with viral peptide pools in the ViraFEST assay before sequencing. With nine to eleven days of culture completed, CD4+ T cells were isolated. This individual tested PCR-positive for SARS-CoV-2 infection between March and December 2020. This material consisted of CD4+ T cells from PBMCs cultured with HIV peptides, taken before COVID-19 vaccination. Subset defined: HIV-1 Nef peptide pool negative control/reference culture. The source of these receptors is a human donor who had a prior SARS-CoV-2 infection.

The CDR3: CAIRKSQGLGANVLTF. The CDR3 DNA sequence: TGTGCCATCAGGAAATCCCAGGGGCTGGGGGCCAACGTCCTGACTTTC. The rearrangement joins TRBV10-3 to TRBJ2-6, with D tentatively TRBD1 (6 bases). This CDR3 region has 16 residues. The germline V gene has CDR1 ENHRY and CDR2 SYGVKD. Trimming shortened V by 6 bases and J by 4 bases, and 16 bases separated the two germline ends.

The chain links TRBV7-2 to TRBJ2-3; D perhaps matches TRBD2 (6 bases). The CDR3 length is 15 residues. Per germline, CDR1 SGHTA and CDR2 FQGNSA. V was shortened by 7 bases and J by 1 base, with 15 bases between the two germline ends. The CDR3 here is CASMARDWGTDTQYF. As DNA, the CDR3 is TGTGCCAGCATGGCCAGGGACTGGGGCACAGATACGCAGTATTTT.

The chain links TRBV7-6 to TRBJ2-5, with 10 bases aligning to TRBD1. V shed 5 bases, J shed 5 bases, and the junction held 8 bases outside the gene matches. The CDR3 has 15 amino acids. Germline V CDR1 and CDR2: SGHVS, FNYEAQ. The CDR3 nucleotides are TGTGCCAGCAGCAGTGACAGGGGGCGGTGGGAGACCCAGTACTTC. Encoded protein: CASSSDRGRWETQYF. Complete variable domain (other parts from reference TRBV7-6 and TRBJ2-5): GAGVSQSPRYKVTKRGQDVALRCDPISGHVSLYWYRQALGQGPEFLTYFNYEAQQDKSGLPNDRFSAERPEGSISTLTIQRTEQRDSAMYRCASSSDRGRWETQYFGPGTRLLVL.

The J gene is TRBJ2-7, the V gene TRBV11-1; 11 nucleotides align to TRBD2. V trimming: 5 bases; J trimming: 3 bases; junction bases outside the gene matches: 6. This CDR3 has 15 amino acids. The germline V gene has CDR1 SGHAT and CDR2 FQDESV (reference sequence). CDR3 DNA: TGTGCCAGCAGCCGCTTAGCGGGAGGGAACTACGAGCAGTACTTC. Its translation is CASSRLAGGNYEQYF. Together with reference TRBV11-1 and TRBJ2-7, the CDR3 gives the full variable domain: EAEVAQSPRYKITEKSQAVAFWCDPISGHATLYWYRQILGQGPELLVQFQDESVVDDSQLPKDRFSAERLKGVDSTLKIQPAELGDSAMYLCASSRLAGGNYEQYFGPGTRLTVT.

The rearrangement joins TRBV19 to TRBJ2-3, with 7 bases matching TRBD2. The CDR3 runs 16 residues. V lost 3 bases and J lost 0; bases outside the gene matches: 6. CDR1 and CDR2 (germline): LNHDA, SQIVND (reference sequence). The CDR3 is CASSIGLGPSTDTQYF. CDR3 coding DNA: TGTGCCAGTAGTATCGGACTAGGACCGAGCACAGATACGCAGTATTTT.

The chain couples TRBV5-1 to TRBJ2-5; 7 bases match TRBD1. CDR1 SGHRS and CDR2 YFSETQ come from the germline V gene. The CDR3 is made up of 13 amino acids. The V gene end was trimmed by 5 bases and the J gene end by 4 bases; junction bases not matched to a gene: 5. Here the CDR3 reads CASRKGALETQYF. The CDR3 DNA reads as TGCGCCAGCAGGAAGGGGGCGTTAGAGACCCAGTACTTC.

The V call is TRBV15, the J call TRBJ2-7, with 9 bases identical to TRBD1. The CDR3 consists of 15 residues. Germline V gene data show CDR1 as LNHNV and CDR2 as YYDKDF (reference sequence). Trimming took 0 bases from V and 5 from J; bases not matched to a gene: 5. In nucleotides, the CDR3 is TGTGCCACCAGCAGAGAGGACAGGGGATACGACGAGCAGTACTTC. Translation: CATSREDRGYDEQYF.

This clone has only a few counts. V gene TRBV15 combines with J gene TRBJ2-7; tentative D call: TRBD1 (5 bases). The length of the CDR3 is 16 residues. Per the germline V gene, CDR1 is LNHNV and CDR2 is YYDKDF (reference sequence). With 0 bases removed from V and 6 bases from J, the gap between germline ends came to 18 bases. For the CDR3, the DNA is TGTGCCACCAGCAGAGATAGGGTACTCGAAAGGGGCGAGCAGTACTTC. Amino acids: CATSRDRVLERGEQYF.